The following is a TCR beta chain sequence with its context. The data belong to a study of blood T cell repertoires in COVID-19. For the study at large: Italy, Spain and the United States were the sources of the convalescent and acute COVID-19 samples. Sources were T cells, B-cell-depleted T cells, or PBMCs; the material itself was cDNA or gDNA.

TCRdb keeps only in-frame clones here, not all; method: immunoSEQ multiplex PCR. Of 130,000 or so clones listed, 84% are singletons. The CDR3 covers 13 residues. The V end lost 3 bases, the J end lost 3 bases, and 9 bases lay between the germline ends. This rearrangement joins TRBV12-3 or TRBV12-4 to TRBJ2-7, with a possible D match to TRBD2 (5 bases). This TCR was recovered from a man aged 55 to 70 with acute or convalescent COVID-19. Sequenced input: peripheral blood. CDR3 in amino acids: CASSLSGFYEQYF. The DNA of the CDR3 is TGTGCCAGCAGTTTGAGCGGATTCTACGAGCAGTACTTC.